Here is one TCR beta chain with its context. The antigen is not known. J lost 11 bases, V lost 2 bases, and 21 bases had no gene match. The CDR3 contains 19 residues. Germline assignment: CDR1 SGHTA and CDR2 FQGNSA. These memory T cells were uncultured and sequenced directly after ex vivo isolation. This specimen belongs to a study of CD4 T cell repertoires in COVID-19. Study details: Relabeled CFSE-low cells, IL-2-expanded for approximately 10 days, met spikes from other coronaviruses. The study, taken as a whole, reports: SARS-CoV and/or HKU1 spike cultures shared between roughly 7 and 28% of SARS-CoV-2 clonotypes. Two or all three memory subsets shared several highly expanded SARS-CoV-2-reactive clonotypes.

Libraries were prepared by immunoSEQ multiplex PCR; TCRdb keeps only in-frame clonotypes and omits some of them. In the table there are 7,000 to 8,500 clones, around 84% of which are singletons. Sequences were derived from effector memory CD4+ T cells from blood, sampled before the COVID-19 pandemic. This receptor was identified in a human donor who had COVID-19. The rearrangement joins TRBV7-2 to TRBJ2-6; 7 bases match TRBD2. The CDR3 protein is CASSLQSRGWGGPPDVLTF. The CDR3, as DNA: TGTGCCAGCAGCTTACAATCGAGAGGTTGGGGGGGACCCCCCGACGTCCTGACTTTC.